Below, 21 T cell receptor beta chains from the same sample are listed, as sequenced in a study of blood T cells in healthy people across ages (dated by TCRdb to between 2014 and 2017). Library method: 5' RACE. The instrument was an Illumina HiSeq 2500. A second PCR of about 7 to 12 cycles was performed with a sample-barcoded 5' primer and a J-beta primer mix. TCRdb reran the public reads through fastp at Q25 and MiXCR, keeping productive beta chains. When rows share a CDR3 protein, they turn into one entry using the most common DNA and genes. The sample table holds about 1.4 million distinct CDR3 sequences, of which around 59% were seen once. The top ten clonotypes cover about 6.3% of the sample. Source material: blood. The receptors here all came from a man in his late teens or twenties in good health.

The genes are TRBV20-1 and TRBJ2-5; D is uncertain. The CDR3 length is 14 residues. V was pared by 5 bases and J by 4 bases, with 17 bases between. CDR1 DFQATT and CDR2 SNEGSKA come from the germline V gene (reference sequence). CDR3 DNA sequence: TGCAGTGCTCATAGAGGCGGACCACCAGAGACCCAGTACTTC. It translates to CSAHRGGPPETQYF.

The chain combines TRBV25-1 with TRBJ1-2, with D possibly TRBD1 on 6 matching bases. The CDR3 extends over 16 amino acids. The V end was cut by 1 base, the J end by 0 bases, with 12 bases between. Germline V lookup: CDR1 MGHDK, CDR2 SYGVNS. This CDR3 is CASSEFSGHPNYGYTF. The CDR3 nucleotides read TGTGCCAGCAGTGAATTCTCGGGACACCCTAACTATGGCTACACCTTC.

The chain recombines TRBV4-1 with TRBJ2-1, with D possibly being TRBD1 or TRBD2 (5 bases each). Trimming took 4 bases from V and 9 from J, leaving 16 bases between them. This CDR3 contains 14 residues. Germline loops: CDR1 MGHRA, CDR2 YSYEKL. The CDR3 loop reads CASSPPWDAGEQFF. The CDR3 DNA reads TGCGCCAGCAGCCCACCATGGGACGCCGGTGAGCAGTTCTTC.

The rearrangement uses TRBV11-2 and TRBJ2-5; D is possibly TRBD2 (6 bases). This CDR3 spans 14 amino acids. Trimming stripped 5 bases from V and 4 bases from J, with 14 bases between. The germline gives CDR1 SGHAT, CDR2 FQNNGV. Here the CDR3 DNA reads TGTGCCAGCAGCGCCGGGACTCGGACAGAGACCCAGTACTTC. It is translated as CASSAGTRTETQYF.

The V gene is TRBV20-1, the J gene TRBJ2-7, with 11 bases matching TRBD2. The V gene end was trimmed by 6 bases and the J gene end by 2 bases; junction bases not matched to a gene: 6. There are 14 residues in the CDR3. Germline V gene data show CDR1 as DFQATT and CDR2 as SNEGSKA (reference sequence). The CDR3 is CSARGTSGTYEQYF. The CDR3 DNA follows: TGCAGTGCCAGGGGGACTAGCGGAACCTACGAGCAGTACTTC.

This clonotype has a handful of counts. The chain joins TRBV9 to TRBJ2-4, with D perhaps given as TRBD1 or TRBD2 (5 bases each). V was clipped by 0 bases and J by 4 bases, with 11 bases between them. This CDR3 is built from 15 residues. CDR1 and CDR2 (germline): SGDLS, YYNGEE. The CDR3 reads CASSVAPGPKNIQYF. The CDR3, as DNA: TGTGCCAGCAGCGTAGCCCCGGGACCTAAAAACATTCAGTACTTC.

The sample holds a few counts of this clonotype. The chain is built from TRBV28 and TRBJ2-1; tentatively, D is TRBD1 or TRBD2 (6 bases each). Trimming took off 8 bases at V and 0 bases at J, with 14 bases between the two ends. The CDR3 has 15 residues. The germline V gene has CDR1 MDHEN and CDR2 SYDVKM. CDR3 region: CASLTGGHSYNEQFF. In DNA, the CDR3 is TGTGCCAGCCTAACCGGGGGCCACTCCTACAATGAGCAGTTCTTC.

Remarks on this clonotype: A junction boundary mismatches the germline segment, possibly from a read error. CDR3 sequence (DNA): TGTGCCAGCAGTGATCCGGGACAGGGGATCGCTAACTATGGCCACACCTTC. It yields the protein CASSDPGQGIANYGHTF. This chain connects TRBV6-1 to TRBJ1-2, with 10 bases fitting TRBD1. CDR1 is MNHNS, CDR2 SASEGT, per germline. The CDR3 is 17 residues long.

This rearrangement joins TRBV29-1 to TRBJ2-3, with 7 nucleotides matching TRBD1. Germline V gives CDR1 SQVTM, CDR2 ANQGSEA. Unmatched junction bases numbered 12, after V lost 8 bases and J lost 1 base. The CDR3 runs 15 residues. CDR3 sequence: CSTLNRDRGTDTQYF. The CDR3 nucleotides are TGCAGCACCTTGAACCGGGACAGAGGCACAGATACGCAGTATTTT.

The chain uses TRBV20-1 and TRBJ1-2; 9 bases agree with TRBD1. Germline lookup yields CDR1 DFQATT and CDR2 SNEGSKA (reference sequence). The CDR3 runs 14 residues. Trimming took 6 bases from V and 3 from J; bases not matched to a gene: 8. CDR3 region: CSATPRTGDYGYTF. The DNA of the CDR3 is TGCAGTGCAACTCCACGGACAGGGGACTATGGCTACACCTTC.

There are many counts of this clonotype. J is TRBJ2-7 and V is TRBV20-1; TRBD2 might be the D (7 bases). Trimming took off 3 bases at V and 6 bases at J, with 21 bases between the two ends. The CDR3 has 15 residues. The germline V gene encodes CDR1 DFQATT and CDR2 SNEGSKA (reference sequence). The CDR3 nucleotides are TGCAGTGCTAGGGTTATAGGGGGGGCGAGTGGCGAGCAGTACTTC. Translated, it gives CSARVIGGASGEQYF.

V and J are TRBV20-1 and TRBJ2-2, with 9 bases lining up with TRBD1. V lost 6 bases and J lost 7; bases outside the gene matches: 12. The CDR3 is 15 residues long. The germline V gene encodes CDR1 DFQATT and CDR2 SNEGSKA (reference sequence). CDR3 DNA sequence: TGCAGTGCCCTCCGGGACAGGGCTAGTGGCGGGGAGCTGTTTTTT. Its protein is CSALRDRASGGELFF.

The chain links TRBV12-3 or TRBV12-4 to TRBJ2-5; maybe TRBD2 (7 bases). Trimming shortened V by 0 bases and J by 6 bases, and 14 bases separated the two germline ends. The CDR3 length is 15 residues. The CDR3 protein is CASSLAPGGLKTQYF. The DNA of the CDR3 is TGTGCCAGCAGTTTAGCGCCGGGGGGCCTGAAGACCCAGTACTTC.

This chain uses TRBV6-2 or TRBV6-3 with TRBJ2-2; D unclear. From germline, CDR1 is MNHEY and CDR2 SVGEGT. Trimming left V 7 bases short and J 3 bases short, with 12 bases between. CDR3 length equals 14 residues. CDR3 sequence reads: CASTAAIHTGELFF. DNA for the CDR3: TGTGCCAGCACCGCAGCAATCCACACCGGGGAGCTGTTTTTT.

This rearrangement joins TRBV20-1 to TRBJ2-3; possible D gene TRBD2, 6 bases. The CDR3 sequence is 15 residues long. Germline V gene data show CDR1 as DFQATT and CDR2 as SNEGSKA (reference sequence). Trimming pared 3 bases from V and 5 bases from J, leaving 18 bases between. In nucleotides, the CDR3 is TGCAGTGCTAGCTTGTTCGTCCGGGGAGGAGATACGCAGTATTTT. This encodes CSASLFVRGGDTQYF.

This clonotype was counted between two and nine times. The rearrangement joins TRBV5-1 to TRBJ2-7, with TRBD1 matching 7 bases. The junction had 4 bases not matched to a gene; V was cut back by 6 bases and J by 1 base. The CDR3 is 13 residues long. From germline, CDR1 is SGHRS and CDR2 YFSETQ. DNA for the CDR3: TGCGCCAGCACCACGACAGGGTCCTACGAGCAGTACTTC. It is translated as CASTTTGSYEQYF.

V is TRBV7-9 and J is TRBJ1-1; possibly TRBD1 for D (5 bases). Per the germline V gene, CDR1 is SEHNR and CDR2 is FQNEAQ (reference sequence). V was clipped by 2 bases and J by 0 bases, with 10 bases between them. The CDR3 loop spans 15 amino acids. CDR3 residues: CASSLTPGLNTEAFF. The CDR3 DNA is TGTGCCAGCAGCTTAACCCCAGGGTTGAACACTGAAGCTTTCTTT.

This clonotype has a handful of counts. The chain is built from TRBV12-3 or TRBV12-4 and TRBJ1-5, with D hard to call. The CDR3 length is 13 residues. V lost 3 bases to trimming and J lost 3 bases, with 6 bases between them. The CDR3 nucleotides are TGTGCCAGCAGTTTTAGAATCAATCAGCCCCAGCATTTT. Translating gives CASSFRINQPQHF.

This CDR3 is CASSDSTSGGVDEQFF. The CDR3 nucleotides read TGTGCCAGCAGTGACTCGACTAGCGGGGGGGTGGATGAGCAGTTCTTC. The V and J genes are TRBV6-4 and TRBJ2-1; 14 bases are a match to TRBD2. Germline V gene data show CDR1 as MRHNA and CDR2 as SNTAGT. J was trimmed by 8 bases and V by 0 bases; bases with no gene match: 3. The CDR3 runs 16 residues.

The chain couples TRBV12-3 or TRBV12-4 to TRBJ2-1; 8 bases match TRBD2. The V and J ends lost 3 bases and 9 bases, in that order; junction bases with no gene match: 7. The CDR3 length is 14 residues. CDR3 sequence reads: CASSLGLGVAEQFF. In nucleotides, the CDR3 is TGTGCCAGCAGTTTGGGACTAGGGGTTGCTGAGCAGTTCTTC.

This clonotype was seen only a few times. This chain links TRBV7-9 with TRBJ2-7; D is unclear. V was trimmed by 8 bases and J by 0 bases, leaving 11 bases between them. Looked up from germline, CDR1 is SEHNR and CDR2 is FQNEAQ (reference sequence). This CDR3 has 13 amino acids. CDR3 loop: CASDPIASYEQYF. The DNA of the CDR3 is TGTGCCAGCGATCCTATCGCCTCCTACGAGCAGTACTTC.